This T cell receptor (beta chain) was captured by sequencing in a study of T cell repertoires in cytomegalovirus infection (dated by TCRdb to between 2018 and 2020). About the full investigation: Donor HLA type was relevant to the analysis, because carriage of CMV infection together with the matching HLA type was indicated by public TCR beta signatures.

Results the study describes overall, beyond this receptor: Cumulative frequency of public TCR beta family members discriminated carriers of CMV infection plus the relevant HLA type in this cohort and an independent approximately 370-donor cohort. The ex vivo response was dominated by HLA-C-restricted CMV-specific TCR beta clonotypes, which also provided the single most frequent clonotype in two of eight donors.

The sequencer listed for this sample is Illumina HiSeq 1500. TCRdb took the public reads, trimmed them with fastp at Q25, ran MiXCR for clone calling and kept in-frame beta chains. Here each entry gathers all rows of one CDR3 protein and keeps the most common genes and DNA. This sample comprises approximately 250,000 distinct CDR3 sequences, roughly 6.5% of them detected only once. The top ten hold around 6.5% of the sample. This clonotype was seen ten or more times. It lacks a known antigen. It has no much larger one-base neighbor in the sample; base qualities were not kept. This TCR was sampled from a human donor in good health (CMV status not recorded). Some clones in this sample may be carry-over from other donors' samples. The sequencing sample was made of PBMCs.

The bases are TGTGCCAGCTTTGGGACCCGAAGCACAGATACGCAGTATTTT. Protein translation: CASFGTRSTDTQYF. This chain joins TRBV18 to TRBJ2-3; the D call could be TRBD1 or TRBD2, with each sharing 5 bases. CDR1 KGHSH and CDR2 LQKENI are derived from the germline V gene. Reading from cysteine to phenylalanine, the CDR3 counts 14 amino acids. Of the read, only the CDR3 DNA is kept; its 42 bases are in frame from base 1. V is shortened by 7 bases, J by 0 bases, and the region joining them spans 11 bases.